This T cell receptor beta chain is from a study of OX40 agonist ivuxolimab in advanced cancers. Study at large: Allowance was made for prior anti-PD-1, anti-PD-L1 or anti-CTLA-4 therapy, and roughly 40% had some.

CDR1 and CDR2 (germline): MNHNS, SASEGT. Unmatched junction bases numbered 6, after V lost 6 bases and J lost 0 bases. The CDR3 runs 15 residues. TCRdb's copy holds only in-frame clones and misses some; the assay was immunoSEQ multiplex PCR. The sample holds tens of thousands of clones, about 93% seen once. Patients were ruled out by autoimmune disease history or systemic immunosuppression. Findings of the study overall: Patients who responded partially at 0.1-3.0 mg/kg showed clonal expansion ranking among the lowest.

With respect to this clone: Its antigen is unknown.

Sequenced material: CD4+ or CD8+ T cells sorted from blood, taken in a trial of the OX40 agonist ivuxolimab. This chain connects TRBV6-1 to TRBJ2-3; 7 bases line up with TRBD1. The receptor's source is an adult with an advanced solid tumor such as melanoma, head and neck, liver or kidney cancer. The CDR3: CASSSGTVSTDTQYF. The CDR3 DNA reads TGTGCCAGCAGCTCCGGGACAGTTAGCACAGATACGCAGTATTTT.